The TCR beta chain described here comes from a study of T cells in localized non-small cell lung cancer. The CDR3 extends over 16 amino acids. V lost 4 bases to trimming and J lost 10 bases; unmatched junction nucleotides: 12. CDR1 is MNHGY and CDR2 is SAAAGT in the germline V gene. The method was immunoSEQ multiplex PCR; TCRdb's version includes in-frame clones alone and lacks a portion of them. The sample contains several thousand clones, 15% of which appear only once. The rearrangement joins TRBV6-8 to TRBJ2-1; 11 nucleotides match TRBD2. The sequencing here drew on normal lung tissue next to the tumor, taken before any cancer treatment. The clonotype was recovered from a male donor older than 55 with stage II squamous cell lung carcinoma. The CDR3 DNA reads TGTGCCAGCAGTTTTCCTACTGGGCTAGCGGGAGGAGAGCAGTTCTTC. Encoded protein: CASSFPTGLAGGEQFF.